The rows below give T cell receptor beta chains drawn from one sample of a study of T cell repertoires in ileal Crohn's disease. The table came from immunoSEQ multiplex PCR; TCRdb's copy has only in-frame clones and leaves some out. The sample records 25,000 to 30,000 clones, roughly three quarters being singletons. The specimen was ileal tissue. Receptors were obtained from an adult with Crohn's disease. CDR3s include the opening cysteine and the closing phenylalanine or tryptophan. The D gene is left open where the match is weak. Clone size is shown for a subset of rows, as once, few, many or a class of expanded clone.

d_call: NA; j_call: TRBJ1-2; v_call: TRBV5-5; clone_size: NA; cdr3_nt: TGTGCCAGCAGCTCGCGGGGAACTAACTATGGCTACACCTTC; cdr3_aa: CASSSRGTNYGYTF
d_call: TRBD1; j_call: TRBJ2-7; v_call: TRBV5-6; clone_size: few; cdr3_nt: TGTGCCAGCAGCTTCGGGACAGGGGGCTACGAGCAGTACTTC; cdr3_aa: CASSFGTGGYEQYF
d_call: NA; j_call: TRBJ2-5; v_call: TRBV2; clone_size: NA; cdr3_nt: TGTGCCAGCAGCGATAGAGGGGCTAGCGTGCAAGAGACCCAGTACTTC; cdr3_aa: CASSDRGASVQETQYF
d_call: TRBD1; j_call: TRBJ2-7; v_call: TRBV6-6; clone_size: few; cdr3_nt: TGTGCCAGCAGTTGGACAGGGGGCTCCTACGAGCAGTACTTC; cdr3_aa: CASSWTGGSYEQYF
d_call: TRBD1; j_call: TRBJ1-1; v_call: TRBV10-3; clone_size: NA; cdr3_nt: TGTGCCATCAGGGGCTCCGGGACAGGGTCTGAAGCTTTCTTT; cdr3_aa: CAIRGSGTGSEAFF
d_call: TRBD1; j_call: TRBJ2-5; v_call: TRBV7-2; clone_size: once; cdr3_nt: TGTGCCAGCGGGCCGGGACAGGGCCTCAGTATCCACTTC; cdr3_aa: CASGPGQGLSIHF
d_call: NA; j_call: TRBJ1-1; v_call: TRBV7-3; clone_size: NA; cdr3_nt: TGTGCCAGCAGCCCGGGGGGCGTGAACACTGAAGCTTTCTTT; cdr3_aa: CASSPGGVNTEAFF
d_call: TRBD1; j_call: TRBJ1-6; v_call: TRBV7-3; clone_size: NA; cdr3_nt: TGTGCCAGCAGCCCCGGGACAGGGGTTTCACCCCTCCACTTT; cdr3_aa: CASSPGTGVSPLHF
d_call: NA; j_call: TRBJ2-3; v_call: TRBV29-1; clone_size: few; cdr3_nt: TGCAGCGTTGCCCCAACAGGGTCTAGCACAGATACGCAGTATTTT; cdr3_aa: CSVAPTGSSTDTQYF
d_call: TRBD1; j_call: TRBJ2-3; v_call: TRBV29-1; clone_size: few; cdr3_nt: TGCAGCGGGGACAGGGGGGGTAGCACAGATACGCAGTATTTT; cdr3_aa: CSGDRGGSTDTQYF
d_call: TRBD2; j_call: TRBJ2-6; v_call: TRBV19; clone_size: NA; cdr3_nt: TGTGCCAGTAGTAGAGGACTAGCGGCCAGCTCTGGGGCCAACGTCCTGACTTTC; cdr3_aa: CASSRGLAASSGANVLTF
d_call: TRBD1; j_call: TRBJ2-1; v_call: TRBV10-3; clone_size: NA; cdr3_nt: TGTGCCATCAGCCGAATGACAGGGAACCCCTACAATGAGCAGTTCTTC; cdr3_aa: CAISRMTGNPYNEQFF
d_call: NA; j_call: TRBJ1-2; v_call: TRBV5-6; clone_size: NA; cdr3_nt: TGTGCCAGCAGCTTGGTTATCCCTATTTCAGGATCTGGCTACACCTTC; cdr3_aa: CASSLVIPISGSGYTF
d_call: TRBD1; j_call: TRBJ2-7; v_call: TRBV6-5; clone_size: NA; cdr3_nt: TGTGCCAGCAGTTACTCCGAGGGGACAGCCTCCTACGAGCAGTACTTC; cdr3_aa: CASSYSEGTASYEQYF
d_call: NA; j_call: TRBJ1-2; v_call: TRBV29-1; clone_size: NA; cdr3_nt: TGCAGCGTTGTAACCGGCGGCTATGGCTACACCTTC; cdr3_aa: CSVVTGGYGYTF
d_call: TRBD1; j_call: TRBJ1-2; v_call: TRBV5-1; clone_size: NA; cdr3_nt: TGCGCCAGCAGTCGGATTGACAGGGCGGATGGCTACACCTTC; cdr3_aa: CASSRIDRADGYTF
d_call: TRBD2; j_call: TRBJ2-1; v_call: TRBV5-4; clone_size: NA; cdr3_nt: TGTGCCAGCAGCTTGATGTACCGTAGCGGGGGGAAAGGGCAGTTCTTC; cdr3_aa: CASSLMYRSGGKGQFF
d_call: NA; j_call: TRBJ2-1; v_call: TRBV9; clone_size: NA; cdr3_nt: TGTGCCAGCAGCGTAGACCCCGGGCGGGATGAGCAGTTCTTC; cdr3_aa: CASSVDPGRDEQFF
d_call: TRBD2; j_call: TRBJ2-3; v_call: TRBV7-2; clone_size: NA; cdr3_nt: TGTGCCAGCAGCATCGTAGCGGGGCCCACAGATACGCAGTATTTT; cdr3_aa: CASSIVAGPTDTQYF
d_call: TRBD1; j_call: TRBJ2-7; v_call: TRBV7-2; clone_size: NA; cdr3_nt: TGTGCCAGCAGCTTAGCCGGGGAGACAGGGGCCTACGAGCAGTACTTC; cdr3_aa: CASSLAGETGAYEQYF
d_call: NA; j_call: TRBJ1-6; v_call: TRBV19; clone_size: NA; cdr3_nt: TGTGCCAGTAGAACACAATCCGGGACTCCCTCGGGACCCCTCCACTTT; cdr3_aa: CASRTQSGTPSGPLHF
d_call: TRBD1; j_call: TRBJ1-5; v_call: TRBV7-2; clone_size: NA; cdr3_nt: TGTGCCAGCACCCAGACAGGGTTTAGCAATCAGCCCCAGCATTTT; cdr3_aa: CASTQTGFSNQPQHF
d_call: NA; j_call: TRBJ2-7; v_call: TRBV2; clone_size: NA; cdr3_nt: TGTGCCAGCAGTGACAGGGCCCGGAGCTCCTACGAGCAGTACTTC; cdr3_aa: CASSDRARSSYEQYF
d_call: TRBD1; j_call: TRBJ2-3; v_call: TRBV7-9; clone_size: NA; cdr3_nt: TGTGCCAGCAGCCCCGACAGGGGGCACACAGATACGCAGTATTTT; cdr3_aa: CASSPDRGHTDTQYF
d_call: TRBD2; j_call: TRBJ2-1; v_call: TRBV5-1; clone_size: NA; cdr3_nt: TGCGCCAGCAGCTTGGAAAAGCGGGGGTACCTCTACAATGAGCAGTTCTTC; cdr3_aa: CASSLEKRGYLYNEQFF
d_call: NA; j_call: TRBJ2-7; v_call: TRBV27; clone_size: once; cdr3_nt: TGTGCCAGCAGTTTACGGCGGGGCTCCTACGAGCAGTACTTC; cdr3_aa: CASSLRRGSYEQYF
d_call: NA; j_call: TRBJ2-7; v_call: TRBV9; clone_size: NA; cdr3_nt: TGTGCCAGCAGCGTAGAGTCTAGTGGATCCTCCAACTACGAGCAGTACTTC; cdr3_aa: CASSVESSGSSNYEQYF
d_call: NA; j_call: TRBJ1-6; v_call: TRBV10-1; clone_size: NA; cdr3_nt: TGCGCCAGCAGGTGGACAGCGAGCTCCTATAATTCACCCCTCCACTTT; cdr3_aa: CASRWTASSYNSPLHF
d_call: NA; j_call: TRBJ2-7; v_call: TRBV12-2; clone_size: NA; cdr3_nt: TGTGCAAGTCGCTTAAAAGACAGGGCCGTCAACGCTACTCACTACGAGCAGTACTTC; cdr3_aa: CASRLKDRAVNATHYEQYF
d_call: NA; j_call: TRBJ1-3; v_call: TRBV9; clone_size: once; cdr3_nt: TGTGCCAGCAGCGTAGGTTACAGCCTGAGAGACACCATATATTTT; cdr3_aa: CASSVGYSLRDTIYF
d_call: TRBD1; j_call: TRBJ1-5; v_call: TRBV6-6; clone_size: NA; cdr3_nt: TGTGCCAGCAGTTCGACAGGGACTAATCAGCCCCAGCATTTT; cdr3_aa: CASSSTGTNQPQHF
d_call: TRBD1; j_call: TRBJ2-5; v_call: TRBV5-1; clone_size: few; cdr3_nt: TGCGCCAGCAGCAGGTGGACAGGGATTCAGGAGACCCAGTACTTC; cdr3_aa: CASSRWTGIQETQYF
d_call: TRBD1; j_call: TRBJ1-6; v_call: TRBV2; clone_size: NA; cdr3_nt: TGTGCCAGCAGGGGGACAGGGGGCTATTCACCCCTCCACTTT; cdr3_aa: CASRGTGGYSPLHF
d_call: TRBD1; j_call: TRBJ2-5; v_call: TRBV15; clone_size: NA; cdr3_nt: TGTGCCACCAGCAGAATACAGGGGGCAGGGGAGACCCAGTACTTC; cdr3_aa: CATSRIQGAGETQYF
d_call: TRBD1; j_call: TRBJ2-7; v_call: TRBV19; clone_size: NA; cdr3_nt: TGTGCCAGTACCCAACTCAGGTCTCAAGAGGGGCCAGGGGGCTACGAGCAGTACTTC; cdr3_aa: CASTQLRSQEGPGGYEQYF
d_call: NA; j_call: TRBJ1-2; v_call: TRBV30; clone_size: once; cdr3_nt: TGTGCCTGGAGTGTATTTCAGGGGTACGGCTACACCTTC; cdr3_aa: CAWSVFQGYGYTF
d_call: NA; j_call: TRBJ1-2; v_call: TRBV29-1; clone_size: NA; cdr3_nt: TGCAGCGTTCCGTGGAGGGCGAACTATGGCTACACCTTC; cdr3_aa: CSVPWRANYGYTF
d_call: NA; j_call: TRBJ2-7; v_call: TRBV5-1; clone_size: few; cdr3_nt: TGCGCCAGCAGCTTGGCCCTGGGAGGCTACGAGCAGTACTTC; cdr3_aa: CASSLALGGYEQYF
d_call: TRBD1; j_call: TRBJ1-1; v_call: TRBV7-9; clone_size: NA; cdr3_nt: TGTGCCAGCAGCGGACAGGTCCTAGGCACTGAAGCTTTCTTT; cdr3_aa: CASSGQVLGTEAFF
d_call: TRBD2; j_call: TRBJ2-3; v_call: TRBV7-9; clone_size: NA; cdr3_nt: TGTGCCAGCAGAGCCGGGACTAGCGGGGCGTCAGATACGCAGTATTTT; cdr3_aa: CASRAGTSGASDTQYF
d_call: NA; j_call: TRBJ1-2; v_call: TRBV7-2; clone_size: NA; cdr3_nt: TGTGCCAGCAGCCCCCCAGGATTCGTAGACTATGGCTACACCTTC; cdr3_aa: CASSPPGFVDYGYTF
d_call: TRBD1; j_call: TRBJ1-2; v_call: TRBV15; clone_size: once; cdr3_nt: TGTGCCACCAGCAGACACAGGGGGATGAACTATGGCTACACCTTC; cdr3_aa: CATSRHRGMNYGYTF
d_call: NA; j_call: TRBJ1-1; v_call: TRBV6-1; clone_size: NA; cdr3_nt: TGTGCCAGCAGAACCCGGGGCACTGAAGCTTTCTTT; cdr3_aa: CASRTRGTEAFF
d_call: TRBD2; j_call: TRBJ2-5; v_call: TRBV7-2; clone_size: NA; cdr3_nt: TGTGCCAGCAGCTTCCAGCGGGGCCGCCAAGAGACCCAGTACTTC; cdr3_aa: CASSFQRGRQETQYF
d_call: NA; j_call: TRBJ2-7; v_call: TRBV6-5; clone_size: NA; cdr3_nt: TGTGCCAGCAGTTTGGGGCAGGCCACCTACGAGCAGTACTTC; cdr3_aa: CASSLGQATYEQYF